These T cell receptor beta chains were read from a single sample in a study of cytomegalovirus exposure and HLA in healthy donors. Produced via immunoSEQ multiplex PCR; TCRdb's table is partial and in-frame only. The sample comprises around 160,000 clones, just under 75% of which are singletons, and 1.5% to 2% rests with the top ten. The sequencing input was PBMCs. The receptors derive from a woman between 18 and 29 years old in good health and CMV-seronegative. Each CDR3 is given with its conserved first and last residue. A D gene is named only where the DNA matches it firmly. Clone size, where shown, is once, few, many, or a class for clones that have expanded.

CDR3aa: CASSDERGSINEQFF
CDR3nt: TGTGCCAGCAGTGACGAGCGGGGGTCAATTAATGAGCAGTTCTTC
j_gene: TRBJ2-1
abundance: -
d_gene: TRBD2
v_gene: TRBV2

CDR3aa: CATRAGQTATEAFF
CDR3nt: TGTGCCACCAGGGCGGGACAGACAGCCACTGAAGCTTTCTTT
j_gene: TRBJ1-1
abundance: -
d_gene: TRBD1
v_gene: TRBV15

CDR3aa: CAWSVGAWETQYF
CDR3nt: TGTGCCTGGAGTGTGGGAGCTTGGGAGACCCAGTACTTC
j_gene: TRBJ2-5
abundance: -
d_gene: -
v_gene: TRBV30

CDR3aa: CASSVVPSSYEQYF
CDR3nt: TGTGCCAGCAGCGTAGTCCCTAGCTCCTACGAGCAGTACTTC
j_gene: TRBJ2-7
abundance: -
d_gene: -
v_gene: TRBV9

CDR3aa: CASSLGGSNEQFF
CDR3nt: TGCGCCAGCAGTCTAGGGGGATCGAATGAGCAGTTCTTC
j_gene: TRBJ2-1
abundance: -
d_gene: -
v_gene: TRBV10-1

CDR3aa: CASSSGQAARYYGYTF
CDR3nt: TGTGCCAGCAGCTCAGGACAGGCCGCCCGGTACTATGGCTACACCTTC
j_gene: TRBJ1-2
abundance: -
d_gene: TRBD1
v_gene: TRBV5-4

CDR3aa: CASSLKIAALADTQYF
CDR3nt: TGTGCCAGCAGCTTGAAGATCGCGGCGCTAGCGGATACGCAGTATTTT
j_gene: TRBJ2-3
abundance: -
d_gene: -
v_gene: TRBV5-4

CDR3aa: CASSLGDPGTNKAFF
CDR3nt: TGCGCCAGCAGCTTGGGTGATCCCGGGACAAATAAAGCTTTCTTT
j_gene: TRBJ1-1
abundance: -
d_gene: -
v_gene: TRBV5-1

CDR3aa: CASSRDTGELFF
CDR3nt: TGTGCCAGCAGCCGTGACACCGGGGAGCTGTTTTTT
j_gene: TRBJ2-2
abundance: once
d_gene: -
v_gene: TRBV7-8

CDR3aa: CASSQEGPLAGMFF
CDR3nt: TGCGCCAGCAGCCAAGAAGGACCTCTAGCGGGAATGTTCTTC
j_gene: TRBJ2-1
abundance: -
d_gene: TRBD2
v_gene: TRBV4-3

CDR3aa: CASSLSGGTGFNEQFF
CDR3nt: TGTGCCAGCTCTCTTAGCGGCGGGACAGGCTTCAATGAGCAGTTCTTC
j_gene: TRBJ2-1
abundance: -
d_gene: TRBD1
v_gene: TRBV18

CDR3aa: CASSSGQANYGYTF
CDR3nt: TGTGCCAGCAGCTCGGGACAGGCTAACTATGGCTACACCTTC
j_gene: TRBJ1-2
abundance: -
d_gene: TRBD1
v_gene: TRBV5-4

CDR3aa: CASSDEESSYNSPLHF
CDR3nt: TGTGCCAGCAGTGACGAAGAGAGCTCCTATAATTCACCCCTCCACTTT
j_gene: TRBJ1-6
abundance: -
d_gene: -
v_gene: TRBV25-1

CDR3aa: CSVPERGGYTF
CDR3nt: TGCAGTGTCCCCGAAAGGGGGGGCTACACCTTC
j_gene: TRBJ1-2
abundance: -
d_gene: -
v_gene: TRBV20-1

CDR3aa: CASSLVGNTIYF
CDR3nt: TGTGCCAGCAGCCTCGTGGGAAACACCATATATTTT
j_gene: TRBJ1-3
abundance: -
d_gene: -
v_gene: TRBV7-9

CDR3aa: CASSEWGSGRGEQFF
CDR3nt: TGTGCCAGCAGTGAATGGGGTAGCGGGAGAGGAGAGCAGTTCTTC
j_gene: TRBJ2-1
abundance: -
d_gene: TRBD2
v_gene: TRBV25-1

CDR3aa: CASSFGQGQNYEQYF
CDR3nt: TGCGCCAGCAGCTTTGGACAGGGCCAAAACTACGAGCAGTACTTC
j_gene: TRBJ2-7
abundance: -
d_gene: TRBD1
v_gene: TRBV5-1

CDR3aa: CASSYTQIMSTEAFF
CDR3nt: TGTGCCAGCAGTTACACACAGATTATGAGCACTGAAGCTTTCTTT
j_gene: TRBJ1-1
abundance: -
d_gene: -
v_gene: TRBV6-5

CDR3aa: CASSLTSGPTDTQYF
CDR3nt: TGTGCCAGCAGCTTAACTAGCGGACCCACAGATACGCAGTATTTT
j_gene: TRBJ2-3
abundance: -
d_gene: -
v_gene: TRBV7-3

CDR3aa: CASSRVRGNQPQHF
CDR3nt: TGCGCCAGCAGCCGGGTCAGGGGAAATCAGCCCCAGCATTTT
j_gene: TRBJ1-5
abundance: -
d_gene: -
v_gene: TRBV4-3

CDR3aa: CASSQRESGELFF
CDR3nt: TGTGCCAGCAGCCAACGGGAGTCCGGGGAGCTGTTTTTT
j_gene: TRBJ2-2
abundance: few
d_gene: -
v_gene: TRBV14

CDR3aa: CASSPAASGGFSGANVLTF
CDR3nt: TGTGCCAGCAGCCCGGCCGCTAGCGGGGGGTTCTCTGGGGCCAACGTCCTGACTTTC
j_gene: TRBJ2-6
abundance: -
d_gene: TRBD2
v_gene: TRBV5-6

CDR3aa: CASSGRANYGYTF
CDR3nt: TGTGCCAGCAGTGGCCGGGCTAACTATGGCTACACCTTC
j_gene: TRBJ1-2
abundance: -
d_gene: -
v_gene: TRBV6-1

CDR3aa: CASSRTSGGPGEQFF
CDR3nt: TGTGCCAGCAGTCGAACTAGCGGGGGGCCTGGTGAGCAGTTCTTC
j_gene: TRBJ2-1
abundance: once
d_gene: TRBD2
v_gene: TRBV2

CDR3aa: CASRPGTRGNTIYF
CDR3nt: TGTGCCAGCAGACCCGGGACACGAGGAAACACCATATATTTT
j_gene: TRBJ1-3
abundance: -
d_gene: -
v_gene: TRBV6-5

CDR3aa: CASSEARGQQAFF
CDR3nt: TGTGCCAGCAGTGAAGCCCGTGGACAGCAAGCTTTCTTT
j_gene: TRBJ1-1
abundance: -
d_gene: -
v_gene: TRBV2

CDR3aa: CASSQRQGNTEAFF
CDR3nt: TGTGCCAGCAGCCAAAGACAGGGGAACACTGAAGCTTTCTTT
j_gene: TRBJ1-1
abundance: -
d_gene: TRBD1
v_gene: TRBV4-2

CDR3aa: CASSSRKKAGTGELFF
CDR3nt: TGTGCCAGCAGCTCCAGGAAGAAGGCGGGGACCGGGGAGCTGTTTTTT
j_gene: TRBJ2-2
abundance: -
d_gene: -
v_gene: TRBV11-2

CDR3aa: CASSLTASGLPLRDNEQFF
CDR3nt: TGTGCCAGCTCCCTTACGGCTAGCGGTTTACCCCTACGCGACAATGAGCAGTTCTTC
j_gene: TRBJ2-1
abundance: few
d_gene: TRBD2
v_gene: TRBV18

CDR3aa: CASSAGLAGVTQYF
CDR3nt: TGCGCCAGCAGTGCCGGACTAGCGGGAGTTACGCAGTATTTT
j_gene: TRBJ2-3
abundance: -
d_gene: TRBD2
v_gene: TRBV10-2

CDR3aa: CASREGRQAKNIQYF
CDR3nt: TGTGCCAGCAGGGAAGGGAGACAGGCCAAAAACATTCAGTACTTC
j_gene: TRBJ2-4
abundance: -
d_gene: -
v_gene: TRBV2

CDR3aa: CASSHTGLGTSGGGRPYEQYF
CDR3nt: TGCGCCAGCAGCCATACAGGGTTAGGCACTAGCGGGGGGGGCAGACCCTACGAGCAGTACTTC
j_gene: TRBJ2-7
abundance: -
d_gene: TRBD2
v_gene: TRBV4-1

CDR3aa: CAGHGQRNTEAFF
CDR3nt: TGTGCCGGCCACGGACAGAGGAACACTGAAGCTTTCTTT
j_gene: TRBJ1-1
abundance: -
d_gene: -
v_gene: TRBV6-1

CDR3aa: CASSEGPGGLYEQYF
CDR3nt: TGTGCCAGCAGTGAAGGGCCAGGAGGTCTCTACGAGCAGTACTTC
j_gene: TRBJ2-7
abundance: -
d_gene: -
v_gene: TRBV6-1

CDR3aa: CASSPRTRYEQYF
CDR3nt: TGCGCCAGCAGCCCCCGGACACGCTACGAGCAGTACTTC
j_gene: TRBJ2-7
abundance: -
d_gene: -
v_gene: TRBV5-1

CDR3aa: CAISEQQSGANVLTF
CDR3nt: TGTGCCATCAGTGAACAGCAATCTGGGGCCAACGTCCTGACTTTC
j_gene: TRBJ2-6
abundance: -
d_gene: -
v_gene: TRBV10-3

CDR3aa: CASSSGSSTDTQYF
CDR3nt: TGTGCCAGCAGTAGCGGATCTAGCACAGATACGCAGTATTTT
j_gene: TRBJ2-3
abundance: once
d_gene: -
v_gene: TRBV28

CDR3aa: CASGSVSGRAYNEQFF
CDR3nt: TGTGCTAGTGGCTCCGTTAGCGGGAGAGCTTACAATGAGCAGTTCTTC
j_gene: TRBJ2-1
abundance: -
d_gene: TRBD2
v_gene: TRBV12-5

CDR3aa: CASSTLPTADDGYTF
CDR3nt: TGCGCCAGCAGCACTCTACCGACTGCCGACGATGGCTACACCTTC
j_gene: TRBJ1-2
abundance: -
d_gene: -
v_gene: TRBV5-1

CDR3aa: CASSLSGRYTGELFF
CDR3nt: TGTGCCAGCAGCTTGTCTGGGAGGTATACCGGGGAGCTGTTTTTT
j_gene: TRBJ2-2
abundance: -
d_gene: -
v_gene: TRBV5-4

CDR3aa: CASSESTQDGYGYTF
CDR3nt: TGTGCCAGCAGTGAAAGTACACAGGATGGCTATGGCTACACCTTC
j_gene: TRBJ1-2
abundance: -
d_gene: -
v_gene: TRBV2

CDR3aa: CASSQVLSGGTEAFF
CDR3nt: TGCGCCAGCAGCCAAGTCCTCTCGGGAGGGACTGAAGCTTTCTTT
j_gene: TRBJ1-1
abundance: -
d_gene: -
v_gene: TRBV4-1